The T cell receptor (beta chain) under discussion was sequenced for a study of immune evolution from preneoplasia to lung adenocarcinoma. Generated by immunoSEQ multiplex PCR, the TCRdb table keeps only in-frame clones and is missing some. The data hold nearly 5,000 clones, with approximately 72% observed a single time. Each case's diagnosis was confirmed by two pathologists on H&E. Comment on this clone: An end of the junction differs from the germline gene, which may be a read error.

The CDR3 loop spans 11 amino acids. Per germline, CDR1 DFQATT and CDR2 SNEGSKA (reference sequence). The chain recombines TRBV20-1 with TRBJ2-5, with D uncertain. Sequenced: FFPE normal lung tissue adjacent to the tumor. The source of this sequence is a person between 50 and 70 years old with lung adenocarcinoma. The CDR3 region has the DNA TGCAGTGCTCAACACCAGGAGACCCAGTACTTC. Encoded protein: CSAQHQETQYF.